A single sample gave rise to the 11 T cell receptor beta chains below, sequenced in a study of T cells after yellow fever vaccination. One entry per CDR3 protein, called by TCRdb with MiXCR from the 5' RACE reads. The sample includes a few hundred thousand distinct CDR3 sequences, roughly 4% seen only once; the top ten take 20% to 25%. This specimen was PBMCs, taken 5 days after the yellow fever booster vaccination. These receptors originate from a man aged 18 to 29 who received the YFV17D yellow fever vaccine.

This clonotype has just a few counts. The chain combines TRBV7-9 with TRBJ2-7; 12 nucleotides align to TRBD2. The CDR3 is 15 residues long. Germline CDR1 is SEHNR and CDR2 is FQNEAQ (reference sequence). V shed 6 bases, J shed 2 bases, and the junction held 5 bases outside the gene matches. This CDR3 is CASSPTSGGPYEQYF. The CDR3 DNA follows: TGTGCCAGCAGTCCAACTAGCGGGGGGCCCTACGAGCAGTACTTC.

A few counts support this clonotype. This rearrangement joins TRBV15 to TRBJ1-4, with no clear D. This CDR3 comprises 14 residues. Trimming removed 0 bases from V and 5 bases from J, with 7 bases in between. CDR1 and CDR2 (germline): LNHNV, YYDKDF (reference sequence). This CDR3 reads CATSRDRTNEKLFF. CDR3 DNA: TGTGCCACCAGCAGAGATAGGACCAATGAAAAACTGTTTTTT. Full variable domain (remainder filled in from reference TRBV15 and TRBJ1-4): DAMVIQNPRYQVTQFGKPVTLSCSQTLNHNVMYWYQQKSSQAPKLLFHYYDKDFNNEADTPDNFQSRRPNTSFCFLDIRSPGLGDTAMYLCATSRDRTNEKLFFGSGTQLSVL.

This clonotype was seen more than once but under ten times. V gene TRBV30 combines with J gene TRBJ2-7; D might be TRBD1 (6 bases). The ends were cut back, 4 bases at V and 3 bases at J, with 7 bases in the middle. The germline gives CDR1 GTSNPN, CDR2 SVGIG (reference sequence). CDR3 length: 11 residues. The CDR3 is CAWNRDYEQYF. CDR3 in DNA: TGTGCCTGGAACAGGGACTACGAGCAGTACTTC. The variable domain in full, with the rest retrieved from reference TRBV30 and TRBJ2-7, is SQTIHQWPATLVQPVGSPLSLECTVEGTSNPNLYWYRQAAGRGLQLLFYSVGIGQISSEVPQNLSASRPQDRQFILSSKKLLLSDSGFYLCAWNRDYEQYFGPGTRLTVT.

This clonotype appeared many times. The chain uses TRBV5-1 and TRBJ1-1, with 7 bases fitting TRBD1. J gave up 4 bases and V 4 bases, and 7 bases lay outside the gene matches. This CDR3 contains 14 residues. Germline values: CDR1 SGHRS, CDR2 YFSETQ. The CDR3 spells CASSQGVGPTEAFF. The CDR3, as DNA: TGCGCCAGCAGCCAGGGGGTCGGGCCCACTGAAGCTTTCTTT. The entire variable domain, with the rest obtained from reference TRBV5-1 and TRBJ1-1, is as follows: KAGVTQTPRYLIKTRGQQVTLSCSPISGHRSVSWYQQTPGQGLQFLFEYFSETQRNKGNFPGRFSGRQFSNSRSEMNVSTLELGDSALYLCASSQGVGPTEAFFGQGTRLTVV.

This clonotype showed up just a few times. This chain joins TRBV4-1 and TRBJ2-5; TRBD2 agrees at 7 bases. The germline V gene encodes CDR1 MGHRA and CDR2 YSYEKL. This CDR3 is built from 15 residues. Trimming cost V 0 bases and J 3 bases; bases outside gene matches: 4. The CDR3 bases are TGCGCCAGCAGCCAAGATCGGGGAGGGGAAGAGACCCAGTACTTC. Protein product: CASSQDRGGEETQYF.

The V gene is TRBV19, the J gene TRBJ1-5; 9 positions agree with TRBD1. CDR1 LNHDA and CDR2 SQIVND come from the germline V gene (reference sequence). The J segment lost 1 base and the V segment lost 2 bases, leaving 6 bases of the junction unmatched. The CDR3 extends over 17 amino acids. In DNA form, the CDR3 reads TGTGCCAGTAGTATAAGGACGGGACAGGGAAGCAATCAGCCCCAGCATTTT. Its translation: CASSIRTGQGSNQPQHF.

The sample holds a few counts of this clonotype. The CDR3 bases are TGTGCCACGAGGGAAGGAAGAAACTATGGCTACACCTTC. This sequence encodes CATREGRNYGYTF. V is TRBV10-3 and J is TRBJ1-2; D not certain. The CDR3 loop spans 13 amino acids. In germline, CDR1 is ENHRY, CDR2 SYGVKD. V lost 10 bases and J lost 2, with 14 bases in between.

In its sample, this clonotype was seen a few times. The chain is built from TRBV2 and TRBJ1-2; the D is unclear. Germline V gene data show CDR1 as SNHLY and CDR2 as FYNNEI. The V and J ends lost 10 bases and 7 bases respectively, with 19 bases between them. This CDR3 has 13 amino acids. The CDR3 DNA reads TGTGCCACCCAGAACCCGACGGACCTTGGCTACACCTTC. It codes for CATQNPTDLGYTF.

In its sample, this clonotype was seen many times. The chain is built from TRBV7-3 and TRBJ1-1, with D possibly TRBD1 on 5 matching bases. V lost 5 bases, J lost 10 bases, and 8 bases lay in between. Per the germline V gene, CDR1 is SGHTA and CDR2 is FQGTGA. CDR3 length: 10 amino acids. Here the CDR3 reads CASSGGGAFF. CDR3 nucleotides: TGTGCCAGCAGCGGGGGAGGAGCTTTCTTT.

V usage is TRBV28 and J usage is TRBJ2-6; 8 positions match TRBD2. V trimming: 6 bases; J trimming: 0 bases; junction bases outside the gene matches: 4. The CDR3 contains 16 residues. Germline assignment: CDR1 MDHEN and CDR2 SYDVKM. CDR3 bases: TGTGCCAGCAGCCCGGGGGGGTCCTCTGGGGCCAACGTCCTGACTTTC. It encodes CASSPGGSSGANVLTF.

This chain joins TRBV4-2 and TRBJ1-4, with TRBD1 as a possible D gene (5 bases). The CDR3 sequence is 16 residues long. Trimming cost V 0 bases and J 8 bases, with 16 bases left between them. The V gene's germline CDR1 is LGHNA and CDR2 YNFKEQ. Written as DNA, the CDR3 is TGTGCCAGCAGCCAAGATCGGGGCAGGGTAGGCGAAAAACTGTTTTTT. Amino acids: CASSQDRGRVGEKLFF.